A selection of T cell receptor beta chains follows, all from one sample in a study of T cell responses to AZD1222 COVID-19 vaccine. Repertoires were generated with immunoSEQ multiplex PCR, while TCRdb's copy carries only in-frame clones and drops some. The sample contains approximately 140,000 clones, 90% to 95% of which appear only once. The source material was peripheral blood, sampled on day 0 of AZD1222 vaccination. These TCRs come from an adult in good health. Both conserved end residues are part of each CDR3. A D gene is named only where the DNA matches it firmly. Expanded clones get a size class; other rows say once, few or many, or leave the size out.

abundance,d_gene,v_gene,len,j_gene,CDR3aa,CDR3nt
.,.,TRBV28,16,TRBJ2-1,CASRKRGLGSYNEQFF,TGTGCCAGCAGGAAACGCGGGCTGGGTTCCTACAATGAGCAGTTCTTC
.,.,TRBV12-3/TRBV12-4,12,TRBJ2-1,CASRYVGNEQFF,TGTGCCAGCAGATACGTTGGTAATGAGCAGTTCTTC
few,.,TRBV5-4,16,TRBJ2-2,CASSLARGYDTGELFF,TGTGCCAGCAGCTTGGCTAGGGGATATGACACCGGGGAGCTGTTTTTT
once,.,TRBV12-3/TRBV12-4,13,TRBJ1-1,CASSFRGGTEAFF,TGTGCCAGCAGTTTCCGGGGGGGGACTGAAGCTTTCTTT
once,.,TRBV7-2,14,TRBJ1-1,CASYRMKGNTEAFF,TGTGCCAGCTATAGGATGAAGGGAAACACTGAAGCTTTCTTT
.,TRBD1,TRBV6-5,15,TRBJ1-2,CASSRTGDPNYGYTF,TGTGCCAGCAGCCGGACAGGGGACCCCAACTATGGCTACACCTTC
.,.,TRBV5-6,15,TRBJ2-5,CASSRQGVGMETQYF,TGTGCCAGCAGCAGGCAGGGTGTCGGGATGGAGACCCAGTACTTC
once,.,TRBV2,16,TRBJ1-6,CASSFEGTMLDSPLHF,TGTGCCAGCAGTTTCGAGGGGACGATGCTAGATTCACCCCTCCACTTT
.,.,TRBV19,16,TRBJ1-1,CASSVDRRLTNTEAFF,TGTGCCAGTAGTGTTGACAGGCGCCTCACGAACACTGAAGCTTTCTTT
once,.,TRBV7-3,16,TRBJ2-1,CASTEGGGRAYDEQFF,TGTGCCAGCACCGAAGGTGGAGGTCGGGCCTACGATGAGCAGTTCTTC
.,.,TRBV2,14,TRBJ1-6,CASSLQRYNSPLHF,TGTGCCAGCAGCCTACAACGTTATAATTCACCCCTCCACTTT
.,.,TRBV28,16,TRBJ1-5,CASSSSSSGSNQPQHF,TGTGCCAGCAGTTCCTCGAGTTCAGGGAGCAATCAGCCCCAGCATTTT
.,.,TRBV4-1,13,TRBJ1-1,CASSPLGATEAFF,TGCGCCAGCAGCCCATTGGGGGCCACTGAAGCTTTCTTT
once,.,TRBV5-1,15,TRBJ2-4,CASSPAGQSKNIQYF,TGCGCCAGCAGCCCGGCGGGACAGTCCAAAAACATTCAGTACTTC
.,.,TRBV2,13,TRBJ1-1,CASRRQRNTEAFF,TGTGCCAGCAGAAGACAGAGGAACACTGAAGCTTTCTTT
.,TRBD1,TRBV15,14,TRBJ1-5,CATSSQGGSQPQHF,TGTGCCACCAGCAGTCAGGGGGGTAGTCAGCCCCAGCATTTT
.,.,TRBV6-5,13,TRBJ1-2,CASSYSNNYGYTF,TGTGCCAGCAGTTACTCGAACAACTATGGCTACACCTTC
.,TRBD1,TRBV28,12,TRBJ1-4,CASGQGNEKLFF,TGTGCCAGCGGACAGGGGAATGAAAAACTGTTTTTT
.,.,TRBV5-6,14,TRBJ2-3,CASSFLPTTDTQYF,TGTGCCAGCAGCTTCCTCCCGACCACAGATACGCAGTATTTT
.,TRBD2,TRBV4-3,18,TRBJ2-2,CASSVRLAGRPNTGELFF,TGCGCCAGCAGCGTCCGACTAGCGGGGCGACCGAACACCGGGGAGCTGTTTTTT